These 7 T cell receptor beta chains were sequenced from one sample in a study of vaccination and CD4 T cells after COVID-19. Antigens for these TCRs are unknown. Sequencing of DNA taken from cultured CD4+ T cells relied on the Oncomine TCR Beta short-read assay. One entry per CDR3 protein, called by TCRdb with MiXCR from the PCR reads. In the table there are about 15,000 distinct CDR3 sequences, nearly 75% of which are singletons. Indicated treatment: roughly ten-day PBMC culture with coronavirus spike peptide pools or control peptides (ViraFEST assay). The sequencing sample was made of CD4+ T cells from blood, cultured in vitro. These receptors came from a human donor who had recovered from COVID-19.

The rearrangement joins TRBV5-4 to TRBJ1-1; tentative D call: TRBD1 (5 bases). The V end was cut by 4 bases, the J end by 4 bases, with 11 bases between. The CDR3 has 13 residues. Per germline, CDR1 SGHNT and CDR2 YYREEE (reference sequence). The CDR3 sequence: CASSRGVGTEAFF. Written as DNA, the CDR3 is TGTGCCAGCAGCCGAGGGGTGGGCACTGAAGCTTTCTTT. The entire variable domain, with the rest obtained from reference TRBV5-4 and TRBJ1-1, is as follows: ETGVTQSPTHLIKTRGQQVTLRCSSQSGHNTVSWYQQALGQGPQFIFQYYREEENGRGNFPPRFSGLQFPNYSSELNVNALELDDSALYLCASSRGVGTEAFFGQGTRLTVV.

The chain combines TRBV29-1 with TRBJ1-1; weak D call: TRBD1 (6 bases). The CDR3 totals 15 residues. Trimming shortened V by 6 bases and J by 3 bases, and 20 bases separated the two germline ends. Germline V CDR1 and CDR2: SQVTM, ANQGSEA. In DNA form, the CDR3 reads TGCAGCGTCGGGAGGGTGGACACAGGGCACACTGAAGCTTTCTTT. Amino acids: CSVGRVDTGHTEAFF.

This clonotype was seen once. The V call is TRBV6-1, the J call TRBJ2-7; no definite D call. This CDR3 is built from 13 residues. CDR1 is MNHNS and CDR2 is SASEGT in the germline V gene. V dropped 10 bases and J dropped 3 bases, with 16 bases sitting between them. This CDR3 reads CATRPAGVYEQYF. The DNA of the CDR3 is TGTGCCACACGCCCTGCTGGGGTCTACGAGCAGTACTTC.

Worth noting for this clonotype: One end of the junction is discordant with germline, which a read error may explain. The chain employs TRBV7-8 and TRBJ2-2; 11 bases fit TRBD2. Germline CDR1 SGHVS, CDR2 FQNEAQ. The CDR3 is 15 residues long. CDR3 region: CASSLAGGRTGELFF. For the CDR3, the DNA is TGTGCCAGCAGCCTAGCGGGAGGAAGGACCGGGGAGCTGTTTTTT.

This clonotype was counted between two and nine times. This chain uses TRBV7-9 with TRBJ1-1, with D unresolved. V gave up 4 bases and J gave up 1 base, with 10 bases separating them. Germline V gene sequence: CDR1 SEHNR, CDR2 FQNEAQ (reference sequence). The CDR3 covers 14 residues. CDR3 in amino acids: CASSSAAGNTEAFF. CDR3 in DNA: TGTGCCAGCAGCTCGGCCGCTGGGAACACTGAAGCTTTCTTT.

This chain connects TRBV20-1 to TRBJ1-1, with D hard to call. The V gene lost 0 bases and the J gene lost 8 bases, with 13 bases spanning the gap. There are 13 residues in the CDR3. CDR1 DFQATT and CDR2 SNEGSKA come from the germline V gene (reference sequence). CDR3: CSARDPLSLEAFF. The CDR3 DNA reads TGCAGTGCTAGAGATCCCCTGTCCCTGGAAGCTTTCTTT.

CDR3 in amino acids: CATRGTPDQPQHF. CDR3 bases: TGTGCCACTCGCGGCACCCCGGATCAGCCCCAGCATTTT. V usage is TRBV18 and J usage is TRBJ1-5; D is unresolved. The V gene lost 10 bases and the J gene lost 5 bases, with 15 bases spanning the gap. Per the germline V gene, CDR1 is KGHSH and CDR2 is LQKENI. The CDR3 is 13 residues long.